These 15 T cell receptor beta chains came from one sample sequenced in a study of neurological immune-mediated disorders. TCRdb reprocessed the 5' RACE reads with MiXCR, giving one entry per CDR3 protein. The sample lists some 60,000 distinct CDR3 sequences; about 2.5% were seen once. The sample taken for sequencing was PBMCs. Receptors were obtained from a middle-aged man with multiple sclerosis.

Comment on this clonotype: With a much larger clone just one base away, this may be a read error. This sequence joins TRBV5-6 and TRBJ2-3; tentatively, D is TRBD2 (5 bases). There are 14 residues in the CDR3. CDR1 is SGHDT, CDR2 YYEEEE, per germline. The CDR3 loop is CASSLAAVEDKQYF. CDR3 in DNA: TGTGCCAGCAGCTTGGCCGCCGTGGAGGATAAGCAGTATTTT.

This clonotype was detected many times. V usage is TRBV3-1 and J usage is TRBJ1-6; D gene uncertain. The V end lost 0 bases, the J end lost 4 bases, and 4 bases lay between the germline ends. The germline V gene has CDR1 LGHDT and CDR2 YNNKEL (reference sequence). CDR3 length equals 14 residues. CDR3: CASSQEGYNSPLHF. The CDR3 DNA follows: TGTGCCAGCAGCCAAGAGGGATATAATTCACCCCTCCACTTT.

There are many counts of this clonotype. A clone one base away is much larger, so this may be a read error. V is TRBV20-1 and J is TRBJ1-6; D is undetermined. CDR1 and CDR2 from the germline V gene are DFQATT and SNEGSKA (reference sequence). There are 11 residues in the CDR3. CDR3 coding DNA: TGCAGTGCTAGAGATTCGGGGATGCTCAACTTT. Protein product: CSARDSGMLNF.

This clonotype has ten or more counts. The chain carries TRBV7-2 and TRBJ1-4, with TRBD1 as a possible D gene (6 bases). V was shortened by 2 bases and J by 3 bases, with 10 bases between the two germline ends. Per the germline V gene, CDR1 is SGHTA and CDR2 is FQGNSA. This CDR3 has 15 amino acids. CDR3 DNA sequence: TGTGCCAGCAGCTTAACAGGGCTGGCTAATGAAAAACTGTTTTTT. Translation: CASSLTGLANEKLFF.

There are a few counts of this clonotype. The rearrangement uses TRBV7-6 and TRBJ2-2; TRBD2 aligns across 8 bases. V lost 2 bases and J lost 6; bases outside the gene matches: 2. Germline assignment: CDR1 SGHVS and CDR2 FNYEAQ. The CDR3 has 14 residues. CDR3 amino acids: CASSLIAGSGELFF. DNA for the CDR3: TGTGCCAGCAGCTTAATAGCGGGGTCCGGGGAGCTGTTTTTT.

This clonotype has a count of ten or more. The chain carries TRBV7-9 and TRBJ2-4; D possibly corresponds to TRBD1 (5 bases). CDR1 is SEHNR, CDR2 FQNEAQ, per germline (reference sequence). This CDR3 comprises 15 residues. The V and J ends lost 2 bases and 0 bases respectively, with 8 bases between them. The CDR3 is CASSLRGLAKNIQYF. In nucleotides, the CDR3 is TGTGCCAGCAGCTTAAGGGGCTTAGCCAAAAACATTCAGTACTTC.

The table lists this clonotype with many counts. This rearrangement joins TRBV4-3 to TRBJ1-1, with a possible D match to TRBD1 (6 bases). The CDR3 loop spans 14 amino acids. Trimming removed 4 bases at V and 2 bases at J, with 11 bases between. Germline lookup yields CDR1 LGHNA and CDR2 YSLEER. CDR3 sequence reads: CASSLMGTNTEAFF. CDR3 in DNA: TGCGCCAGCAGCCTGATGGGGACAAACACTGAAGCTTTCTTT.

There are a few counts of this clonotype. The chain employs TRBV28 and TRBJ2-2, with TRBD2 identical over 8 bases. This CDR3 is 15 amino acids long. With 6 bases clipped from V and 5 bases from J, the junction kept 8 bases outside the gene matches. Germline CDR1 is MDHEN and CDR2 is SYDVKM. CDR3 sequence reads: CASSLGGVNTGELFF. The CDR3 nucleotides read TGTGCCAGCAGCCTCGGGGGGGTAAATACCGGGGAGCTGTTTTTT.

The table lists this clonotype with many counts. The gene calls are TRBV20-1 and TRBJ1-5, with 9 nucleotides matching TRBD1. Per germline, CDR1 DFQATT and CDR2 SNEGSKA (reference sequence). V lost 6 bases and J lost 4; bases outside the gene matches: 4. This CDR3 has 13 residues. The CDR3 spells CSATGTGNQPQHF. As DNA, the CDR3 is TGCAGTGCGACCGGGACAGGGAATCAGCCCCAGCATTTT.

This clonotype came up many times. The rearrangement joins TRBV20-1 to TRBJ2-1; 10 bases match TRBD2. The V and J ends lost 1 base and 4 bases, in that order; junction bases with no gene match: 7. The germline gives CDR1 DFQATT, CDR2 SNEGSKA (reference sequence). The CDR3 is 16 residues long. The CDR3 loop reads CSARVPSGGRYNEQFF. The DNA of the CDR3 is TGCAGTGCTAGAGTTCCTAGCGGGGGAAGATACAATGAGCAGTTCTTC.

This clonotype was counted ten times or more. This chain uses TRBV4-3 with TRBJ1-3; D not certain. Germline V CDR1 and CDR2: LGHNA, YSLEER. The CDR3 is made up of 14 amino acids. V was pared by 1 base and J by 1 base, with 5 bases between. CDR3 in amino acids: CASSQVGSGNTIYF. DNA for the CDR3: TGCGCCAGCAGCCAAGTCGGGTCTGGAAACACCATATATTTT.

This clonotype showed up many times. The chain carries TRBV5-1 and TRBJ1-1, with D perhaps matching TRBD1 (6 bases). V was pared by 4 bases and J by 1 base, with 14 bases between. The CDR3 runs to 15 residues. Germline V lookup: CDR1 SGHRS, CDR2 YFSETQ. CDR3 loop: CASSPVGGANTEAFF. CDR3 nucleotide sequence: TGCGCCAGCAGCCCAGTGGGGGGCGCGAACACTGAAGCTTTCTTT.

The DNA for the CDR3 is TGCGCCAGCAGCCAAGATCAGACAGGGCATGAGACCCAGTACTTC. Encoded protein: CASSQDQTGHETQYF. V gene TRBV4-3 combines with J gene TRBJ2-5; 7 nucleotides agree with TRBD1. The V segment lost 0 bases and the J segment 5 bases; nucleotides outside the gene matches: 6. Per germline, CDR1 LGHNA and CDR2 YSLEER. The CDR3 consists of 15 residues.

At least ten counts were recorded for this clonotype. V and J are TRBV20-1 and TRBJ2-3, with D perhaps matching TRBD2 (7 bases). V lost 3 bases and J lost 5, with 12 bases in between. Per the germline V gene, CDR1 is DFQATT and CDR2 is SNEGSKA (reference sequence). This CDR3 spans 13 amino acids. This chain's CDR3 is CSARMGGQDTQYF. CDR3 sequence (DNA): TGCAGTGCTAGGATGGGGGGGCAAGATACGCAGTATTTT.

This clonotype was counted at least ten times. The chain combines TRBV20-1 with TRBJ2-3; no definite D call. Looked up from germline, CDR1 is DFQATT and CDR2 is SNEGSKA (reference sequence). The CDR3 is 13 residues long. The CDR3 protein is CSPPSSGTDTQYF. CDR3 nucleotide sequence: TGCAGCCCCCCGTCTAGTGGCACAGATACGCAGTATTTT.